This T cell receptor (beta chain) came from a study of Graves' ophthalmopathy and Graves' hyperthyroidism. Whole-study findings and limits: Thyroid clonotypes that were expanded above 0.001 frequency mostly also appeared in blood. Ophthalmopathy and stable hyperthyroidism were discriminated by a 13-signature model, with roughly 88% sensitivity and under 84% specificity.

This clonotype was recorded at least ten times. What it binds is unknown. Symptoms, serum thyroxine and TRAb, thyroid ultrasound, and orbital computed tomography formed the diagnostic basis. Fresh peripheral blood, around 10 ml, was the PBMC source. After removal of 6 bases from V and 3 bases from J, the junction contained 4 bases not matched to a gene. The CDR3 extends over 13 amino acids. CDR1 is MDHEN, CDR2 SYDVKM, per germline. The sequenced template was RNA, covering the TCR beta CDR3 region. An initial RT-PCR round employing HTBI primers preceded a second-round multiplex PCR. Each CDR3 protein is one row after TCRdb ran MiXCR on the multiplex PCR reads. The profile shows around 340,000 distinct CDR3 sequences, about 17% of them singletons.

The sequence was obtained from an adult man with Graves' ophthalmopathy. The genes are TRBV28 and TRBJ2-7; the match to TRBD1 covers 8 bases. The sequencing input was peripheral blood. CDR3 DNA: TGTGCCAGCAGGGGGACAGGCCGCTACGAGCAGTACTTC. Its protein is CASRGTGRYEQYF.